The clone carrying this TCR beta chain was picked up one time. Its antigen remains unknown. Unique molecular identifiers featured in each of the TCR beta cDNA libraries. Input amounts of 1 to 10 million T cells were used. These gave approximately 500,000 cDNA molecules, so each molecule approximated one T cell. Using its own MiXCR run on the PCR reads, TCRdb lists one record per CDR3 protein. The profile shows hundreds of thousands of distinct CDR3 sequences, around 27% of them singletons. This sample was included in a study of post-analysis software for immune sequencing data. Study-wide context: Recorded subtypes: relapsing-remitting, secondary progressive, progressive-relapsing; some patients unannotated. Study results and caveats: There was significantly lower normalized Chao1 diversity in multiple sclerosis patients than in controls. In patients, TRBV5-6, TRBV5-1 and TRBV20-1 belonged to about five TRBV segments found more frequently than in controls.

V dropped 4 bases and J dropped 6 bases, with 22 bases sitting between them. The CDR3 has 16 amino acids. Germline V gene data show CDR1 as LGHDT and CDR2 as YNNKEL (reference sequence). The rearrangement links TRBV3-1 to TRBJ2-7, with D unclear. The sequenced material came from blood. The source is a girl aged 10 to 17 with multiple sclerosis. The DNA for the CDR3 is TGTGCCAGCAGCCTGCAGACCGGGCCAGACCGCGCCGAGCAGTACTTC. Protein product: CASSLQTGPDRAEQYF.